Shown below are 15 T cell receptor beta chains from a single sample sequenced in a study of response to subunit inactivated influenza vaccine. TCRdb re-analysed the RT-PCR reads in MiXCR, keeping a single row per CDR3 protein. The repertoire includes some 640,000 distinct CDR3 sequences, roughly 13% of them detected once, and 6.5% to 8.5% sits in the top ten. This specimen consisted of PBMCs from blood, obtained 14 to 15 days before vaccination. The receptors shown here come from a man aged 50 or older who received an inactivated influenza vaccine.

This clonotype was detected many times. CDR3 amino acids: CASSQDLVSGPLSYNEQFF. CDR3 in DNA: TGTGCCAGCAGCCAAGATTTGGTGTCGGGTCCCCTCTCCTACAATGAGCAGTTCTTC. The rearrangement links TRBV4-2 to TRBJ2-1; D ambiguous. Germline V CDR1 and CDR2: LGHNA, YNFKEQ. The CDR3 is made up of 19 amino acids. V gave up 0 bases and J gave up 0 bases, with 18 bases separating them.

This sequence joins TRBV7-2 and TRBJ2-3; 11 nucleotides agree with TRBD1. The germline V gene encodes CDR1 SGHTA and CDR2 FQGNSA. The V and J ends lost 5 bases and 8 bases, in that order; junction bases with no gene match: 9. CDR3 length: 15 residues. CDR3: CASSLGTGGWGTQYF. DNA for the CDR3: TGTGCCAGCAGCCTTGGGACAGGGGGATGGGGTACGCAGTATTTT.

This clonotype was picked up one time. This rearrangement joins TRBV3-1 to TRBJ2-7; either TRBD1 or TRBD2 may fit D (5 bases each). V lost 5 bases and J lost 3, with 11 bases in between. The CDR3 is made up of 13 amino acids. Germline CDR1 is LGHDT and CDR2 is YNNKEL (reference sequence). CDR3 nucleotides: TGTGCCAGCAGCAGGGGAGTGAACTACGAGCAGTACTTC. Translation gives CASSRGVNYEQYF.

The rearrangement uses TRBV7-2 and TRBJ2-1, with D perhaps being TRBD1 or TRBD2 (6 bases each). The germline CDR1 and CDR2 sequences are SGHTA and FQGNSA. The CDR3 sequence is 16 residues long. Trimming took off 11 bases at V and 3 bases at J, with 23 bases between the two ends. The CDR3 DNA follows: TGTGCCTCCAGAGAGGGTAAGGGGGGCCACTACAATGAGCAGTTCTTC. Translated: CASREGKGGHYNEQFF.

The table lists this clonotype with a few counts. This chain links TRBV2 with TRBJ2-5; perhaps D is TRBD1 or TRBD2 (6 bases each). The germline gives CDR1 SNHLY, CDR2 FYNNEI. With 3 bases removed from V and 4 bases from J, the gap between germline ends came to 21 bases. The CDR3 contains 17 residues. This chain's CDR3 is CASSEGGGQGFGETQYF. The CDR3 DNA follows: TGTGCCAGCAGTGAGGGGGGTGGGCAGGGGTTTGGAGAGACCCAGTACTTC.

The CDR3 nucleotides are TGCGCCAGCAGCCGAGGGACTAGCGGGTTACAAGAGACCCAGTACTTC. Translation: CASSRGTSGLQETQYF. The gene calls are TRBV4-3 and TRBJ2-5; 12 bases map to TRBD2. Germline values: CDR1 LGHNA, CDR2 YSLEER. The V and J ends lost 4 bases and 2 bases, in that order; junction bases with no gene match: 5. The CDR3 sequence is 16 residues long.

This chain links TRBV5-1 with TRBJ2-7; weak D call: TRBD1 (5 bases). The CDR3 length is 16 residues. Germline CDR1 reads SGHRS; CDR2 reads YFSETQ. Trimming pared 3 bases from V and 2 bases from J, leaving 18 bases between. DNA for the CDR3: TGCGCCAGCAGCTCCCAAGGGGCCCCCGGCCCCTACGAGCAGTACTTC. Its translation: CASSSQGAPGPYEQYF. The variable domain in full, completed from reference TRBV5-1 and TRBJ2-7, reads KAGVTQTPRYLIKTRGQQVTLSCSPISGHRSVSWYQQTPGQGLQFLFEYFSETQRNKGNFPGRFSGRQFSNSRSEMNVSTLELGDSALYLCASSSQGAPGPYEQYFGPGTRLTVT.

In nucleotides, the CDR3 is TGTGCCAGCAGTTACACAGGGACAGGAGAAGATACGCAGTATTTT. Its protein product is CASSYTGTGEDTQYF. The chain joins TRBV6-5 to TRBJ2-3, with 8 bases matching TRBD1. Unmatched junction bases numbered 6, after V lost 2 bases and J lost 5 bases. The germline gives CDR1 MNHEY, CDR2 SVGAGI. CDR3 length: 15 amino acids.

This clonotype has more than one count but fewer than ten. The genes are TRBV7-2 and TRBJ2-7, with 8 bases fitting TRBD2. Germline CDR1 reads SGHTA; CDR2 reads FQGNSA. Losses at the gene ends were 3 bases for V and 0 bases for J; bases not matched to a gene: 7. CDR3 length: 16 residues. The CDR3 spells CASSFIYGTSSYEQYF. The DNA of the CDR3 is TGTGCCAGCAGCTTTATATACGGGACTAGCTCCTACGAGCAGTACTTC.

Of note for this clonotype: A much bigger clone sits one base away, suggesting this may be a read error. The chain uses TRBV10-2 and TRBJ2-7; TRBD1 is a possible D gene (5 bases). This CDR3 comprises 13 residues. CDR1 is WSHSY and CDR2 is SAAADI in the germline V gene. V was shortened by 5 bases and J by 6 bases, with 14 bases between the two germline ends. CDR3 loop: CASSRAQALEQYF. CDR3 DNA sequence: TGCGCCAGCAGTCGCGCACAGGCTCTCGAGCAGTACTTC.

The chain uses TRBV15 and TRBJ2-5, with D perhaps matching TRBD1 (6 bases). The V and J ends lost 3 bases and 2 bases respectively, with 10 bases between them. This CDR3 contains 14 residues. Germline CDR1 LNHNV, CDR2 YYDKDF (reference sequence). The CDR3 loop is CATSSDRIQETQYF. The CDR3 region has the DNA TGTGCCACCAGCAGCGACAGGATACAAGAGACCCAGTACTTC.

This clonotype was counted many times. The chain combines TRBV9 with TRBJ2-4; no firm D call. Germline CDR1 and CDR2: SGDLS and YYNGEE. Trimming took off 4 bases at V and 9 bases at J, with 8 bases between the two ends. The CDR3 length is 11 residues. DNA of the CDR3: TGTGCCAGCAGCCCGGGCGGCATTCAGTACTTC. This gives the protein CASSPGGIQYF.

The sample holds a few counts of this clonotype. The gene calls are TRBV4-1 and TRBJ2-1; D gene unclear. The germline V gene has CDR1 MGHRA and CDR2 YSYEKL. V was pared by 0 bases and J by 4 bases, with 13 bases between. The CDR3 totals 16 residues. The CDR3 sequence: CASSQDTAARYNEQFF. CDR3 nucleotide sequence: TGCGCCAGCAGCCAAGATACGGCCGCCCGGTACAATGAGCAGTTCTTC.

This clonotype was seen many times. This chain connects TRBV2 to TRBJ1-4; TRBD1 is a possible D gene (5 bases). V was shortened by 2 bases and J by 4 bases, with 14 bases between the two germline ends. Germline V gives CDR1 SNHLY, CDR2 FYNNEI. CDR3 length equals 16 residues. The CDR3 region has the DNA TGTGCCAGCAGTGAATTTGGGACGGGGAGTAATGAAAAACTGTTTTTT. Amino acid sequence: CASSEFGTGSNEKLFF. Full variable domain (remainder filled in from reference TRBV2 and TRBJ1-4): EPEVTQTPSHQVTQMGQEVILRCVPISNHLYFYWYRQILGQKVEFLVSFYNNEISEKSEIFDDQFSVERPDGSNFTLKIRSTKLEDSAMYFCASSEFGTGSNEKLFFGSGTQLSVL.

This clonotype was seen a handful of times. The V and J genes are TRBV27 and TRBJ2-7; perhaps D is TRBD1 or TRBD2 (5 bases each). Per germline, CDR1 MNHEY and CDR2 SMNVEV (reference sequence). This CDR3 contains 15 residues. Trimming pared 5 bases from V and 3 bases from J, leaving 17 bases between. The CDR3, as DNA: TGTGCCAGCAGTACCCGGGGCTGGGCCCTCTACGAGCAGTACTTC. It specifies CASSTRGWALYEQYF.